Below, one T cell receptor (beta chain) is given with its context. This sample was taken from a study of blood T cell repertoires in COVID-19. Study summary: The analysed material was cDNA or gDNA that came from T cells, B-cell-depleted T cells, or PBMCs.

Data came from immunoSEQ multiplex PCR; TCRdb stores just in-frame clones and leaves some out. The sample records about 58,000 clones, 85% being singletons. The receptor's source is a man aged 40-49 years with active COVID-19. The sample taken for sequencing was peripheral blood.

CDR3 sequence (DNA): TGTGCCAGCAGCCCGCGCGGGACAGGGGGTCTCTACGAGCAGTACTTC. Translation gives CASSPRGTGGLYEQYF. The V gene is TRBV3-1 (or the pseudogene TRBV3-2), the J gene TRBJ2-7; 11 bases are shared with TRBD1. The CDR3 runs to 16 residues. Germline CDR1 and CDR2: LGHDT and YNNKEL (reference sequence). V shed 4 bases and J 3 bases; nucleotides not matched to a gene: 8.